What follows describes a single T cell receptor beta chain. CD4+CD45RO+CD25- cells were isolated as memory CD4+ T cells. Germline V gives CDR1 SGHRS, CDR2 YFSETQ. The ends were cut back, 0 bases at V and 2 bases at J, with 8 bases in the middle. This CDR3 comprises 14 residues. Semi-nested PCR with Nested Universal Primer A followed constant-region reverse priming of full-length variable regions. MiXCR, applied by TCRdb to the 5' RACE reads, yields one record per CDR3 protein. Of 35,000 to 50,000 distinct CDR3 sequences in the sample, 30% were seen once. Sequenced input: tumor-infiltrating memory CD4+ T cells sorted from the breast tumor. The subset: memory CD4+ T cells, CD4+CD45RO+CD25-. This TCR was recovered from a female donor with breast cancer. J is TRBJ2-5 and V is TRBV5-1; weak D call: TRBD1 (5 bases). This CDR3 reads CASSLAPGQETQYF. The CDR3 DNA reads TGCGCCAGCAGCTTGGCCCCAGGGCAAGAGACCCAGTACTTC.